This T cell receptor (beta chain) emerged from a study of T cell responses to AZD1222 COVID-19 vaccine. The CDR3 is made up of 18 amino acids. V gave up 3 bases and J gave up 1 base; unmatched junction bases: 15. In germline, CDR1 is SGHNT, CDR2 YYREEE (reference sequence). Clones were sequenced by immunoSEQ multiplex PCR, and TCRdb holds only the in-frame ones, with some missing. The table has about 140,000 clones, roughly 84% seen once. This chain uses TRBV5-4 with TRBJ1-1; 7 bases align to TRBD1. This sequence originates from an adult in good health. This specimen consisted of peripheral blood, obtained on day 0 of AZD1222 vaccination. The CDR3 loop is CASSWPRGPGLANTEAFF. DNA of the CDR3: TGTGCCAGCAGCTGGCCGAGGGGGCCCGGGTTGGCGAACACTGAAGCTTTCTTT.